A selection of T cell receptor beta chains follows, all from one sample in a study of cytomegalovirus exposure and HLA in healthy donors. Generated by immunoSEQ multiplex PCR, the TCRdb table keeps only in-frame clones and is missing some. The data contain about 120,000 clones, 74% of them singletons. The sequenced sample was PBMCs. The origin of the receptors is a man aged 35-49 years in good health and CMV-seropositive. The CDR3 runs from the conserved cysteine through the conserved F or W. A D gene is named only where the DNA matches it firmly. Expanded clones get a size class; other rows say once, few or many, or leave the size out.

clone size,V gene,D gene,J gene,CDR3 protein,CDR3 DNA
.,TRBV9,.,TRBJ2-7,CASSVGGTDVYEQYF,TGTGCCAGCAGCGTAGGCGGGACAGATGTATACGAGCAGTACTTC
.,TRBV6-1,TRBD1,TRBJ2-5,CASSHGQGAETQYF,TGTGCCAGCAGCCACGGACAGGGGGCAGAGACCCAGTACTTC
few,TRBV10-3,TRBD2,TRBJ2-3,CAISESRGAGADTQYF,TGTGCCATCAGTGAGTCGAGAGGAGCGGGAGCTGATACGCAGTATTTT
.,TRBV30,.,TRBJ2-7,CAWSVQVNSYEQYF,TGTGCCTGGAGTGTACAGGTAAACTCCTACGAGCAGTACTTC
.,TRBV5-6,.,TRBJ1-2,CASSERTAGYTF,TGTGCCAGCAGCGAAAGAACCGCGGGCTACACCTTC
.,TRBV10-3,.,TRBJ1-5,CAAQELGQPQHF,TGTGCCGCACAGGAGCTCGGTCAGCCCCAGCATTTT
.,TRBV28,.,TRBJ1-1,CASITGWNTEAFF,TGTGCCAGCATAACGGGATGGAACACTGAAGCTTTCTTT
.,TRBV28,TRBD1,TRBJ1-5,CASSLRDRGNNQPQHF,TGTGCCAGCAGTTTAAGGGACAGGGGAAACAATCAGCCCCAGCATTTT
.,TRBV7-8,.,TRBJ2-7,CASSLSRVSYEQYF,TGTGCCAGCAGCTTATCGCGGGTGTCCTACGAGCAGTACTTC
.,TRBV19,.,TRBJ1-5,CASSTLDQPQHF,TGTGCCAGTAGTACCTTAGATCAGCCCCAGCATTTT
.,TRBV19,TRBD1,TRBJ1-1,CASSMGQGPRDTEAFF,TGTGCCAGTAGTATGGGACAGGGCCCGCGGGACACTGAAGCTTTCTTT
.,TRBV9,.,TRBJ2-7,CASSVGIVESLALSYEQYF,TGTGCCAGCAGCGTAGGAATCGTAGAATCCCTCGCCCTCTCCTACGAGCAGTACTTC
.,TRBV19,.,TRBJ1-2,CASSRLDSNYGYTF,TGTGCCAGTAGCCGCCTGGACAGTAACTATGGCTACACCTTC
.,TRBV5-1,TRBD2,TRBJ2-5,CASSLRGLGETQYF,TGCGCCAGCAGCTTGAGGGGACTAGGGGAGACCCAGTACTTC
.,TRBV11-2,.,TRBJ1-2,CASSPRGPYGYTF,TGTGCCAGCAGCCCAAGGGGCCCCTATGGCTACACCTTC
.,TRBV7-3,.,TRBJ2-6,CASSLRQTGANVLTF,TGTGCCAGCAGCTTAAGACAGACTGGGGCCAACGTCCTGACTTTC
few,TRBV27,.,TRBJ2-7,CASSLYEQYF,TGTGCCAGCAGTCTCTACGAGCAGTACTTC
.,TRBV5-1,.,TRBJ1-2,CASSFNRDAGYGYTF,TGCGCCAGCAGCTTTAACAGGGATGCCGGGTATGGCTACACCTTC
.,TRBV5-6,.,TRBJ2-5,CASSFWYTRQETQYF,TGTGCCAGCAGCTTCTGGTACACCCGCCAAGAGACCCAGTACTTC
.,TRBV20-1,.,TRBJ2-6,CRASGANVLTF,TGCAGAGCCTCTGGGGCCAACGTCCTGACTTTC
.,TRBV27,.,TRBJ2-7,CASSFMDSYDYEQYF,TGTGCCAGCAGTTTCATGGACAGCTACGACTACGAGCAGTACTTC
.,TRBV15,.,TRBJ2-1,CATSERMGGERNEQFF,TGTGCCACCAGCGAACGTATGGGGGGAGAACGTAATGAGCAGTTCTTC
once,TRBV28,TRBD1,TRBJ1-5,CASSLHRGSNQPQHF,TGTGCCAGCAGTTTACACAGGGGGAGCAATCAGCCCCAGCATTTT
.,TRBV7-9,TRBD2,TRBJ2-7,CASSWGGEIYEQYF,TGTGCCAGCAGCTGGGGGGGGGAGATCTACGAGCAGTACTTC
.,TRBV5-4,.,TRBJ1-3,CASSLDASSGNTIYF,TGCGCCAGCAGCTTGGACGCGAGCTCTGGAAACACCATATATTTT
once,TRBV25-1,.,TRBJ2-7,CASSRGNLGGEQYF,TGTGCCAGCAGTAGGGGGAACCTAGGAGGCGAGCAGTACTTC
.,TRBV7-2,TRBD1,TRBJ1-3,CASSSGTGVGNTIYF,TGTGCCAGCAGCTCAGGGACAGGGGTAGGAAACACCATATATTTT